What follows is one T cell receptor (beta chain) and its context. Its cognate antigen is unknown. Only healthy Caucasians were enrolled as donors. MiXCR, run by TCRdb on the 5' RACE reads, gives a single entry per CDR3 protein. The sample shows about 530,000 distinct CDR3 sequences, nearly 15% of them seen only once. CDR3 length: 15 residues. Germline CDR1 reads MNHEY; CDR2 reads SMNVEV (reference sequence). V was clipped by 8 bases and J by 3 bases, with 20 bases between them. These data originate in a study of identical twins. Study-wide results and limits: Interpretation of the results relied on cross-sectional statistical analysis and not on following the same donors. Reduced insertions were recorded for abundant cord blood beta clonotypes, with no such pattern in memory repertoires.

This sample also appeared in a second study, on yellow fever vaccine responses in identical twins.

This TCR derives from a woman between 18 and 30 years old in good health. Sequenced: CD4+ T cells sorted from blood. The rearrangement uses TRBV27 and TRBJ2-7; D possibly corresponds to TRBD2 (6 bases). The CDR3 DNA is TGTGCCAGCCAAGAAACAGCGGGCATCTACTACGAGCAGTACTTC. Encoded protein: CASQETAGIYYEQYF.